The present T cell receptor beta chain was sequenced within a study of T cell responses to AZD1222 COVID-19 vaccine. Findings and caveats of the study: Unmutated variant regions are reportedly targeted by nearly half of spike-specific TCRs. After the peak T cell response, and only then, were repertoires sampled. Most donors were white British and more were female, and clonal diversity was possibly underestimated.

The CDR3 sequence is 13 residues long. CDR1 is MDHEN and CDR2 is SYDVKM in the germline V gene. Trimming at V came to 5 bases and at J to 3 bases, leaving 3 bases not matched to a gene. Method: immunoSEQ multiplex PCR; TCRdb's copy keeps in-frame clones and lacks some. The repertoire has tens of thousands of clones, less than 85% of them found once; the top ten carry around 3.9%. This clone was seen a single time. Its antigen is not identified. The TCR sequence derives from an adult in good health. V is TRBV28 and J is TRBJ1-2; 7 nucleotides match TRBD1. Sequences were derived from peripheral blood, sampled on day 0 of AZD1222 vaccination. The CDR3 coding sequence is TGTGCCAGCAGTCCCGGGACAGACTATGGCTACACCTTC. This encodes CASSPGTDYGYTF.